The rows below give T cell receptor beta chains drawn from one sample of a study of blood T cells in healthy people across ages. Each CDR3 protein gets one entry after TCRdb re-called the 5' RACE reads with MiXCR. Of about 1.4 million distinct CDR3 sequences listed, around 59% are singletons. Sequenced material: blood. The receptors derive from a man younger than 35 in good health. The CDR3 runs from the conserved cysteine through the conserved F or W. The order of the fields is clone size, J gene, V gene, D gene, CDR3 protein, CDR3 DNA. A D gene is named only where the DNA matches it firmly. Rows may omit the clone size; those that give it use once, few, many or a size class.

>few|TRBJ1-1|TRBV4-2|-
CASTQQNTEAFF
TGTGCCAGCACCCAACAGAACACTGAAGCTTTCTTT
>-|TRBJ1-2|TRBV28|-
CASRHPRLGYTF
TGTGCCAGCAGACACCCCAGGCTAGGCTACACCTTC
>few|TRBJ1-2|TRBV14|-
CASSPVRDLYGYTF
TGTGCCAGCAGCCCCGTGAGGGACCTCTATGGCTACACCTTC
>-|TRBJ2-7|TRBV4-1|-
CASSQEIGTQWAEQYF
TGCGCCAGCAGCCAAGAAATCGGAACCCAATGGGCTGAGCAGTACTTC
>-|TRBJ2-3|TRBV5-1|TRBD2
CASKLAGGLPTDTQYF
TGCGCCAGCAAGCTAGCGGGGGGGCTCCCCACAGATACGCAGTATTTT
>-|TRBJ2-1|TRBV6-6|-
CASSRGSSGYNEQFF
TGTGCCAGCAGCCGTGGTAGCAGCGGTTACAATGAGCAGTTCTTC
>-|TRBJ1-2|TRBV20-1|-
CSAPGHHGYTF
TGCAGTGCTCCGGGACACCATGGCTACACCTTC
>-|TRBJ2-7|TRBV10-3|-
CAISDYSQEAQYF
TGTGCCATCAGTGATTATAGCCAAGAGGCCCAGTACTTC
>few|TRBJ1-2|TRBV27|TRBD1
CASSPTGDKDGYTF
TGTGCCAGCAGTCCGACAGGGGACAAGGATGGCTACACCTTC
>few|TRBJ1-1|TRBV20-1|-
CSARGPNTEAFF
TGCAGTGCTAGGGGCCCGAACACTGAAGCTTTCTTT
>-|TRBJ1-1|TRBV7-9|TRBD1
CASSLLPGTAPPDTEAFF
TGTGCCAGCAGCTTATTGCCCGGGACAGCCCCTCCGGACACTGAAGCTTTCTTT
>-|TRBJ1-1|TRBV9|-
CASSVVLRVEAFF
TGTGCCAGCAGCGTAGTGCTCCGGGTCGAAGCTTTCTTT
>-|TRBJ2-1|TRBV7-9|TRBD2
CTSRSVGLREPEQFF
TGTACCAGCAGATCAGTGGGACTAAGAGAGCCTGAGCAGTTCTTC
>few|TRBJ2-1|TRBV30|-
CAWSPSYNEQFF
TGTGCCTGGAGTCCCTCTTACAATGAGCAGTTCTTC
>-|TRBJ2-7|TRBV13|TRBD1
CASSPRKGATDEQYF
TGTGCCAGCAGCCCGAGGAAGGGGGCTACGGACGAGCAGTACTTC
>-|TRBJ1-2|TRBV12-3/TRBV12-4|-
CASSFGSGFYGYTF
TGTGCCAGCAGTTTTGGCTCAGGTTTCTATGGCTACACCTTC
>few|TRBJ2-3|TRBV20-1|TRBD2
CSARIPLAGGPPDTQYF
TGCAGTGCTAGAATTCCCCTAGCGGGGGGGCCCCCAGATACGCAGTATTTT
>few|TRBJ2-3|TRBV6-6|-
CASSYGSSQYF
TGTGCCAGCAGTTACGGAAGTTCGCAGTATTTT
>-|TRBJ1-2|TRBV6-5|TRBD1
CASTKTGKYGYTF
TGTGCCAGCACAAAGACAGGGAAGTATGGCTACACCTTC
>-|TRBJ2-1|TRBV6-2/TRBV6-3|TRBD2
CASIPGLAGYNEQFF
TGTGCCAGCATTCCAGGACTAGCGGGTTACAATGAGCAGTTCTTC